This TCR beta chain is drawn from a study of T cell responses to AZD1222 COVID-19 vaccine. Study outcomes and limitations: Baseline seropositivity occurred in only a handful of AZD1222 recipients. Elevations in Spike-specific TCR breadth and depth followed administration of two AZD1222 doses. It should be noted that donors were predominantly white British and more often female, and clonal diversity was possibly underestimated.

The CDR3 extends over 13 amino acids. V shed 0 bases and J 9 bases; nucleotides not matched to a gene: 3. CDR1 is SQVTM and CDR2 is ANQGSEA in the germline V gene. Repertoires were generated with immunoSEQ multiplex PCR, while TCRdb's copy carries only in-frame clones and drops some. The data hold 90,000 to 120,000 clones, with about 90% observed a single time. About this clone: Its antigen is unknown.

The sequence was obtained from an adult who received the AZD1222 COVID-19 vaccine. Specimen: peripheral blood, collected 28 days after the second AZD1222 dose. The chain joins TRBV29-1 to TRBJ2-1; 9 bases match TRBD2. The CDR3 sequence is CSVEDPSGTEQFF. As DNA, the CDR3 is TGCAGCGTTGAAGACCCTAGCGGGACTGAGCAGTTCTTC.